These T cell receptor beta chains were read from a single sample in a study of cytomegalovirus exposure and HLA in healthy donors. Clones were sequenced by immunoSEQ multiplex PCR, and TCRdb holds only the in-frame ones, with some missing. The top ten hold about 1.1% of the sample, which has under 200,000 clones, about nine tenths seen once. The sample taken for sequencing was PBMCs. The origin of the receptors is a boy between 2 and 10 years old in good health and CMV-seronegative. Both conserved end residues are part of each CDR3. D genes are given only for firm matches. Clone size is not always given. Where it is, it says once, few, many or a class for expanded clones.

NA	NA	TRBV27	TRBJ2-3	CASADYPSTDTQYF	TGTGCCAGCGCGGACTATCCCTCCACAGATACGCAGTATTTT
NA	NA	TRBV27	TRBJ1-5	CASRTGGYSNQPQHF	TGTGCCAGCAGGACCGGGGGGTATAGCAATCAGCCCCAGCATTTT
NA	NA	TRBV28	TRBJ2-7	CATSNQRAGQYF	TGTGCCACCAGCAATCAGCGAGCGGGGCAGTACTTC
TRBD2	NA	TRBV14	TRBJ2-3	CASSQGDSGGAYHPTDTQYF	TGTGCCAGCAGCCAAGGCGATAGCGGGGGAGCCTATCACCCCACAGATACGCAGTATTTT
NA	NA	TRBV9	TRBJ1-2	CASSELRSTFPNYGYTF	TGTGCCAGCAGCGAGCTCCGGTCAACCTTCCCTAACTATGGCTACACCTTC
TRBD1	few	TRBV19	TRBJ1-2	CASSEGPAGQGYGYTF	TGTGCCAGTAGTGAAGGACCCGCTGGACAGGGCTATGGCTACACCTTC
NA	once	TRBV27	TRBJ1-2	CASSTSPGTFNYGYTF	TGTGCCAGCAGTACTAGTCCCGGGACATTTAACTATGGCTACACCTTC
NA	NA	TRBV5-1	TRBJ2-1	CASSLATASRWNEQFF	TGCGCCAGCAGCTTGGCCACGGCTAGTCGGTGGAATGAGCAGTTCTTC
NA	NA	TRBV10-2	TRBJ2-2	CASRAVTGELFF	TGCGCCAGCAGGGCGGTCACCGGGGAGCTGTTTTTT
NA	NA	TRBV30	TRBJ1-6	CARGGGPNSPLHF	TGTGCCAGAGGAGGAGGGCCTAATTCACCCCTCCACTTT
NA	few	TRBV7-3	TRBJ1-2	CASSPDKNYGYTF	TGTGCCAGCAGCCCGGACAAGAACTATGGCTACACCTTC